The rows below give T cell receptor beta chains drawn from one sample of a study of cytomegalovirus exposure and HLA in healthy donors. The table came from immunoSEQ multiplex PCR; TCRdb's copy has only in-frame clones and leaves some out. The data show about 150,000 clones, about 80% seen once. Specimen: PBMCs. The receptors originated from a man between 25 and 39 years old in good health and CMV-seropositive. CDR3s include the opening cysteine and the closing phenylalanine or tryptophan. A D gene is named only where the DNA matches it firmly. Only some rows state a clone size, as once, few, many or a class for expanded clones.

>-|TRBD1|TRBJ2-7|TRBV18
TGTGCCAGCTCACCAACCCGGGACAGGGTCCCCTACGAGCAGTACTTC
CASSPTRDRVPYEQYF
>-|TRBD2|TRBJ2-7|TRBV28
TGTGCCGTACTAGCGGGACACGATTACGAGCAGTACTTC
CAVLAGHDYEQYF
>-|TRBD1|TRBJ1-6|TRBV7-9
TGTTCCAGCAGTTTTAAGACAGGGTTGTTCTACTCACCCCTCCACTTT
CSSSFKTGLFYSPLHF
>-|-|TRBJ1-2|TRBV7-2
TGTGCCAGCAGCTTAGAGCTCCTTCGCCCTATGGCGACAACCTTC
CASSLELLRPMATTF
>many|TRBD2|TRBJ2-7|TRBV2
TGTGCCAGCAGAGCAACTAGCGGGGGCACTCACGAGCAGTACTTC
CASRATSGGTHEQYF
>-|TRBD2|TRBJ2-7|TRBV10-1
TGCGCCAGCAGTAGCGGGAGGTCCTACGAGCAGTACTTC
CASSSGRSYEQYF
>-|-|TRBJ1-4|TRBV6-5
TGTGCCAGCAGGGCCAATGAAAAACTGTTTTTT
CASRANEKLFF
>-|-|TRBJ1-1|TRBV27
TGTGCCAGCAAAATATCATCAGGGGCCTATACGACGAACACTGAAGCTTTCTTT
CASKISSGAYTTNTEAFF
>-|TRBD1|TRBJ2-1|TRBV6-5
TGTGCCAGCAGTTACGGACAGGGGTTAGTCGATGAGCAGTTCTTC
CASSYGQGLVDEQFF
>once|-|TRBJ1-1|TRBV5-1
TGCGCCAGCACCATGGGGGGGAGGGTTGGCACTGAAGCTTTCTTT
CASTMGGRVGTEAFF
>-|-|TRBJ2-5|TRBV7-7
TGTGCCAGCAGCCCCGGGACTGCCCGCCAAGAGACCCAGTACTTC
CASSPGTARQETQYF
>-|-|TRBJ2-7|TRBV6-5
TGTGCCAGCAGGGCCCCCCAGGACTACGAGCAGTACTTC
CASRAPQDYEQYF
>-|-|TRBJ2-1|TRBV5-1
TGCGCCAGCAGTTATCAGGTGAGCTCCTACAATGAGCAGTTCTTC
CASSYQVSSYNEQFF
>-|-|TRBJ2-5|TRBV5-6
TGTGCCAGCAGTCCGATTCCAGGGTTGGGGCACCAAGAGACCCAGTACTTC
CASSPIPGLGHQETQYF
>-|-|TRBJ2-2|TRBV6-6
TGTGCCAGCAGCCGGACAAACTTAGCAGAAACCGGGGAGCTGTTTTTT
CASSRTNLAETGELFF
>few|-|TRBJ1-1|TRBV19
TGTGCCAGTAGTATCCGGTCACCCACTGAAGCTTTCTTT
CASSIRSPTEAFF
>-|-|TRBJ2-2|TRBV28
TGTGCCAGCAGTTTTCCGAGGGGGGGCACCGGGGAGCTGTTTTTT
CASSFPRGGTGELFF
>-|TRBD1|TRBJ1-1|TRBV7-8
TGTGCCAGCAGCCCAAACAGGGGGGTAGCTTTCTTT
CASSPNRGVAFF
>-|TRBD2|TRBJ2-7|TRBV7-8
TGTGCCAGCAGCCCGAGCGGCGGCGGGAGGGCCCTCGGGGAGCAGTACTTC
CASSPSGGGRALGEQYF
>-|-|TRBJ1-5|TRBV27
TGTGCCAGCAGTCCGCGATCCCAGGGGATGAGTAATCAGCCCCAGCATTTT
CASSPRSQGMSNQPQHF
>-|TRBD1|TRBJ1-1|TRBV29-1
TGCAGCATCCGCTGGATACAGGGGTACACTGAAGCCTTCTTT
CSIRWIQGYTEAFF
>-|-|TRBJ2-1|TRBV7-6
TGTGCCAGCAGCTTCCGGTACAATGAGCAGTTCTTC
CASSFRYNEQFF
>-|-|TRBJ2-4|TRBV7-9
TGTGCCAGCAGCCCCCCACGCGGGGCAGCCCTCCTCAGGGACATTCAGTACTTC
CASSPPRGAALLRDIQYF
>-|-|TRBJ2-1|TRBV27
TGTGCCAGCCTAAAACCCCCCCGGGATCAGTTCTTC
CASLKPPRDQFF
>-|-|TRBJ2-7|TRBV15
TGTGCCACCAGCAGACATCTAGGGGGTTCCTACGAGCAGTACTTC
CATSRHLGGSYEQYF
>-|-|TRBJ2-4|TRBV6-1
TGTGCCAGCAGTGAAGCCCTAAGGGGTGGCAAAAACATTCAGTACTTC
CASSEALRGGKNIQYF
>-|TRBD2|TRBJ2-4|TRBV15
TGTGCCACCAGCTCGGGACTAGCTTGGGGGTCCCTGATTGGGCTGGCCAAAAACATTCAGTACTTC
CATSSGLAWGSLIGLAKNIQYF
>-|TRBD1|TRBJ2-7|TRBV6-1
TGTGCCAGCAGTGAAGGAGGGGGCAGTTCCTACGAGCAGTACTTC
CASSEGGGSSYEQYF
>few|TRBD1|TRBJ2-1|TRBV7-9
TGTGCCAGCAGCCCCCGGACAGGGCGAACAGCCTACAATGAGCAGTTCTTC
CASSPRTGRTAYNEQFF
>-|-|TRBJ1-2|TRBV6-5
TGTGCCAGCAGACGCCTGGCAGGGGTTGATTATGGCTACACCTTC
CASRRLAGVDYGYTF
>-|-|TRBJ2-1|TRBV5-1
TGCGCCAGCAGCCCGGAAAGGTGGAGCTCCTACAATGAGCAGTTCTTC
CASSPERWSSYNEQFF
>-|-|TRBJ2-1|TRBV10-3
TGTGCCATCAGTGAAAGCGAGCGCAGCTCCTACAATGAGCAGTTCTTC
CAISESERSSYNEQFF
>few|-|TRBJ2-6|TRBV7-9
TGTTCCAGCAGCTTACGGCAGGTTCCCTCTGGGGCCAACGTCCTGACTTTC
CSSSLRQVPSGANVLTF
>-|-|TRBJ1-4|TRBV28
TGTGCCAGCAGTTTATGGGGGGCTTCTAATGAAAAACTGTTTTTT
CASSLWGASNEKLFF
>-|-|TRBJ1-4|TRBV5-4
TGTGCCAGCAGCTTGGGGTTTGCGGGGGCTAGCGGTGAAAAACTGTTTTTT
CASSLGFAGASGEKLFF
>once|TRBD1|TRBJ1-1|TRBV7-2
TGTGCCAGCAGCTTTAGGGACAGGGGGCTAACTGAAGCTTTCTTT
CASSFRDRGLTEAFF
>-|TRBD1|TRBJ1-2|TRBV5-6
TGTGCCAGCAGCGGGGGCGGACAGGGGGCTGGGGGCTACACCTTC
CASSGGGQGAGGYTF
>-|-|TRBJ2-7|TRBV5-1
TGCGCCAGCAGCTTGGGAACATTCTCCTACGAGCAGTACTTC
CASSLGTFSYEQYF
>-|TRBD2|TRBJ2-6|TRBV5-1
TGCGCCAGCAGCTTCCCGGGACTAGCGGGGATTGGGGCCAACGTCCTGACTTTC
CASSFPGLAGIGANVLTF
>-|TRBD1|TRBJ2-6|TRBV7-6
TGTGCCAGCAGCCTCATTGACCCGGGACAGGGGCCTTCTACTGGGGCCAACGTCCTGACTTTC
CASSLIDPGQGPSTGANVLTF
>-|TRBD2|TRBJ2-1|TRBV6-5
TGTGCCAGCAGTTACTTAGCGGGTAGCTCCTACAATGAGCAGTTCTTC
CASSYLAGSSYNEQFF
>-|-|TRBJ1-2|TRBV11-3
TGTGCCAGCAGCAAGGGCCAGGAGCGGTGGGGCTACACCTTC
CASSKGQERWGYTF
>-|TRBD2|TRBJ2-1|TRBV5-1
TGCGCCAGCAGCACAATGACTAGCGGTCAGGGGGATGAGCAGTTCTTC
CASSTMTSGQGDEQFF
>-|-|TRBJ1-2|TRBV9
TGTGCCAGCAGCCTCCAAGGAGGTAACTATGGCTACACCTTC
CASSLQGGNYGYTF
>few|-|TRBJ1-1|TRBV25-1
TGTGCCAGCAGTGGAAGCGGACGGGCTGAAGCTTTCTTT
CASSGSGRAEAFF
>-|TRBD1|TRBJ2-1|TRBV28
TGTGCCAGCACCCTCCAGAACAGGGGGAGCAATGAGCAGTTCTTC
CASTLQNRGSNEQFF
>few|-|TRBJ2-1|TRBV9
TGTGCCAGCAGCCCCTGGGGAGAAGGGGGGGGCCTCCATGAGCAGTTCTTC
CASSPWGEGGGLHEQFF
>few|TRBD1|TRBJ2-4|TRBV19
TGTGCCAGTAGTACTGGGACAGGGGGGAACATTCAGTACTTC
CASSTGTGGNIQYF
>-|-|TRBJ2-2|TRBV5-1
TGCGCCAGCAGGCGACAGACGACAAACCTCGCGAACACCGGGGAGCTGTTTTTT
CASRRQTTNLANTGELFF
>-|-|TRBJ1-5|TRBV23-1
TGCGCCAGTGTACCGCCGGCGGGGCCCAATCAGCCCCAGCATTTT
CASVPPAGPNQPQHF
>-|TRBD2|TRBJ2-7|TRBV11-3
TGTGCCAGCAGCTTAGTCCCTAGCGGGGGGGCTAAGTACTTC
CASSLVPSGGAKYF
>-|-|TRBJ2-7|TRBV7-3
TGTGCCAGCAGCAACAGGGACGGCTACGAGCAGTACTTC
CASSNRDGYEQYF
>-|-|TRBJ1-2|TRBV15
TGTGCCACCAGCAGAGATATTTTGGGGGCGGCGAACTATGGCTACACCTTC
CATSRDILGAANYGYTF
>-|-|TRBJ1-1|TRBV9
TGTGCCAGCAGCGTAGTTGGGGCCCCAACCCACACTGAAGCTTTCTTT
CASSVVGAPTHTEAFF
>-|TRBD1|TRBJ1-1|TRBV6-6
TGTGCCAGCAGTTACTTAGCACAGGGGCGGAAAACTGAAGCTTTCTTT
CASSYLAQGRKTEAFF
>-|TRBD2|TRBJ2-3|TRBV2
TGTGCCAGCAGTGAAGCCGGACTAGCGGGGTTCACAGATACGCAGTATTTT
CASSEAGLAGFTDTQYF